Shown below are 19 T cell receptor beta chains from a single sample sequenced in a study of blood T cell repertoires in COVID-19. The assay was immunoSEQ multiplex PCR, and TCRdb's table has in-frame clones only and misses some. Of more than 95,000 clones listed, roughly 87% are singletons. Sequenced sample: peripheral blood. The receptors shown here come from a man older than 75 with active or convalescent COVID-19.

This clone was counted a single time. The chain recombines TRBV29-1 with TRBJ1-1; D may be TRBD1 (5 bases). The germline V and J ends were trimmed by 4 bases and 4 bases, with 10 bases remaining between them. Germline V gives CDR1 SQVTM, CDR2 ANQGSEA. The CDR3 has 12 amino acids. In nucleotides, the CDR3 is TGCAGCGTTGCAGGGACTAGCACTGAAGCTTTCTTT. Translating gives CSVAGTSTEAFF. Full variable domain (remainder filled in from reference TRBV29-1 and TRBJ1-1): SAVISQKPSRDICQRGTSLTIQCQVDSQVTMMFWYRQQPGQSLTLIATANQGSEATYESGFVIDKFPISRPNLTFSTLTVSNMSPEDSSIYLCSVAGTSTEAFFGQGTRLTVV.

The sample holds many counts of this clone. The gene calls are TRBV30 and TRBJ1-5; possibly TRBD1 for D (6 bases). Deletions cut 1 base from V and 2 bases from J, with 6 bases between. CDR1 and CDR2 from the germline V gene are GTSNPN and SVGIG (reference sequence). The CDR3 is made up of 13 amino acids. CDR3 sequence reads: CAWSAGGNQPQHF. The DNA of the CDR3 is TGTGCCTGGAGTGCAGGGGGCAATCAGCCCCAGCATTTT.

The rearrangement links TRBV11-2 to TRBJ2-1, with 9 positions matching TRBD2. Germline V gene lookup returns CDR1 SGHAT and CDR2 FQNNGV. The length of the CDR3 is 17 residues. V dropped 5 bases and J dropped 6; count of bases not matched to a gene: 14. The CDR3 loop is CASSPTPQAGGGNEQFF. The CDR3 coding sequence is TGTGCCAGCAGCCCGACCCCACAAGCGGGAGGTGGCAATGAGCAGTTCTTC.

This chain uses TRBV5-4 with TRBJ2-1; 9 bases line up with TRBD2. CDR3 length: 14 amino acids. Germline CDR1 and CDR2: SGHNT and YYREEE (reference sequence). The V and J ends lost 4 bases and 7 bases, in that order; junction bases with no gene match: 6. Here the CDR3 reads CASSTGTSYNEQFF. CDR3 bases: TGTGCCAGCAGCACCGGGACTAGCTATAATGAGCAGTTCTTC.

The rearrangement uses TRBV30 and TRBJ2-4; 7 bases are shared with TRBD1. The CDR3 extends over 15 amino acids. Germline V gene sequence: CDR1 GTSNPN, CDR2 SVGIG (reference sequence). With V trimmed by 0 bases and J by 0 bases, 2 bases remained unmatched. The CDR3 DNA follows: TGTGCCTGGAGTGTGAAGGGGGCAGCCAAAAACATTCAGTACTTC. This sequence encodes CAWSVKGAAKNIQYF.

This clone was recorded only once. The chain links TRBV3-1 (or the pseudogene TRBV3-2) to TRBJ2-1, with 12 bases matching TRBD2. Germline values: CDR1 LGHDT, CDR2 YNNKEL (reference sequence). V shed 1 base and J 8 bases; nucleotides not matched to a gene: 3. CDR3 size: 15 residues. The CDR3 DNA sequence: TGTGCCAGCAGCCAAGGACTAGCGGGAGCTCATGAGCAGTTCTTC. Translation gives CASSQGLAGAHEQFF.

This clone was found once. This chain uses TRBV4-2 with TRBJ1-2; TRBD1 matches at 7 bases. Germline V gene sequence: CDR1 LGHNA, CDR2 YNFKEQ. The CDR3 has 14 residues. J gave up 6 bases and V 2 bases, and 6 bases lay outside the gene matches. CDR3 DNA sequence: TGTGCCAGCAGCCAAAGCAACCAGGGGGATGGCTACACCTTC. This sequence encodes CASSQSNQGDGYTF.

The rearrangement links TRBV7-9 to TRBJ2-5, with 9 bases that match TRBD2. The CDR3 loop spans 17 amino acids. Germline V gene sequence: CDR1 SEHNR, CDR2 FQNEAQ (reference sequence). The V segment lost 5 bases and the J segment 2 bases; nucleotides outside the gene matches: 12. As DNA, the CDR3 is TGTGCCAGCAGCCCATATAGCGGGGGCGGAGGTCAAGAGACCCAGTACTTC. Protein: CASSPYSGGGGQETQYF.

This chain uses TRBV3-1 (or the pseudogene TRBV3-2) with TRBJ1-5; D uncertain. The germline V gene has CDR1 LGHDT and CDR2 YNNKEL (reference sequence). The CDR3 loop spans 15 amino acids. V dropped 5 bases and J dropped 1 base, with 12 bases sitting between them. The CDR3 region has the DNA TGTGCCAGCAGCGACCGGGGTACGAGCAATCAGCCCCAGCATTTT. The encoded protein is CASSDRGTSNQPQHF.

This chain joins TRBV2 and TRBJ2-5; 14 nucleotides agree with TRBD2. From germline, CDR1 is SNHLY and CDR2 FYNNEI. V was pared by 8 bases and J by 4 bases, with 6 bases of the junction left unmatched. The CDR3 length is 15 residues. The CDR3: CASAPGTSGRETQYF. The CDR3 DNA reads TGTGCCAGCGCCCCGGGGACTAGCGGGAGAGAGACCCAGTACTTC.

This chain links TRBV7-9 with TRBJ2-6, with a weak D call TRBD2 (6 bases). Germline V gene data show CDR1 as SEHNR and CDR2 as FQNEAQ (reference sequence). The CDR3 loop spans 18 amino acids. V lost 7 bases to trimming and J lost 0 bases, with 19 bases between them. The CDR3 is CASTLLGGGTSGANVLTF. The CDR3 DNA sequence: TGTGCCAGCACCCTCCTGGGGGGTGGGACCTCTGGGGCCAACGTCCTGACTTTC.

This chain links TRBV4-2 with TRBJ1-2, with 9 bases matching TRBD1. The CDR3 length is 17 residues. The J segment lost 4 bases and the V segment lost 1 base, leaving 10 bases of the junction unmatched. CDR1 LGHNA and CDR2 YNFKEQ come from the germline V gene. The DNA of the CDR3 is TGTGCCAGCAGCCAAGCCCGGGACAGGGCAAGCGGCTATGGCTACACCTTC. It yields the protein CASSQARDRASGYGYTF.

The chain employs TRBV7-6 and TRBJ2-7; D gene unclear. The CDR3 spans 12 residues. Germline V lookup: CDR1 SGHVS, CDR2 FNYEAQ. V gave up 4 bases and J gave up 4 bases, with 8 bases separating them. In DNA form, the CDR3 reads TGTGCCAGCAGCTCCGAGGCTTACGAGCAGTACTTC. The encoded protein is CASSSEAYEQYF.

The chain has TRBV11-2 and TRBJ2-1, with TRBD2 matching over 11 bases. Per germline, CDR1 SGHAT and CDR2 FQNNGV. J gave up 4 bases and V 0 bases, and 2 bases lay outside the gene matches. CDR3 length: 16 residues. The chain's CDR3 is CASSLEASGGYNEQFF. CDR3 in DNA: TGTGCCAGCAGCTTAGAGGCTAGCGGGGGGTACAATGAGCAGTTCTTC.

This rearrangement joins TRBV7-2 to TRBJ1-5, with D hard to call. CDR1 and CDR2 (germline): SGHTA, FQGNSA. V lost 7 bases, J lost 0 bases, and 10 bases lay in between. This CDR3 comprises 14 residues. This CDR3 is CASTLEVSNQPQHF. The CDR3 DNA is TGTGCCAGCACCCTGGAGGTTAGCAATCAGCCCCAGCATTTT. Full variable domain (remainder filled in from reference TRBV7-2 and TRBJ1-5): GAGVSQSPSNKVTEKGKDVELRCDPISGHTALYWYRQSLGQGLEFLIYFQGNSAPDKSGLPSDRFSAERTGGSVSTLTIQRTQQEDSAVYLCASTLEVSNQPQHFGDGTRLSIL.

This clone was recorded a few times. V usage is TRBV20-1 and J usage is TRBJ2-3; D not resolved. CDR3 size: 14 residues. Trimming took off 3 bases at V and 3 bases at J, with 13 bases between the two ends. Germline CDR1 is DFQATT and CDR2 is SNEGSKA (reference sequence). The CDR3 is CSASSQISTDTQYF. In DNA form, the CDR3 reads TGCAGTGCTAGTTCACAGATTTCAACAGATACGCAGTATTTT.

The rearrangement joins TRBV7-2 to TRBJ1-2; no clear D. Germline loops: CDR1 SGHTA, CDR2 FQGNSA. Deletions cut 5 bases from V and 4 bases from J, with 11 bases between. The CDR3 runs to 13 residues. CDR3 DNA: TGTGCCAGCAGCGAGAGGGTGGGCTATGGCTACACCTTC. Amino acids: CASSERVGYGYTF.

This clone came up once. The V gene is TRBV30, the J gene TRBJ1-1; TRBD1 aligns across 7 bases. The CDR3 length is 14 residues. J was trimmed by 5 bases and V by 5 bases; bases with no gene match: 11. Germline V lookup: CDR1 GTSNPN, CDR2 SVGIG (reference sequence). As DNA, the CDR3 is TGTGCCTGGGATTCGACAGGGAGTTTTACTGAAGCTTTCTTT. Amino acid sequence: CAWDSTGSFTEAFF.

The rearrangement uses TRBV6-5 and TRBJ2-7; 12 nucleotides align to TRBD2. The CDR3 sequence is 16 residues long. The germline V gene has CDR1 MNHEY and CDR2 SVGAGI. Losses at the gene ends were 2 bases for V and 4 bases for J; bases not matched to a gene: 6. CDR3 nucleotide sequence: TGTGCCAGCAGTTACGAGACTAGCGGGAGAGCTTACGAGCAGTACTTC. Protein: CASSYETSGRAYEQYF.